This T cell receptor beta chain comes out of a study of control samples from healthy donors and cancer patients. CDR1 and CDR2 (germline): LNHNV, YYDKDF (reference sequence). V gave up 0 bases and J gave up 6 bases, with 8 bases separating them. The CDR3 is 14 amino acids. Libraries were prepared by immunoSEQ multiplex PCR; TCRdb keeps only in-frame clonotypes and omits some of them. The sample lists some 150,000 clones; over 90% were seen once. This clonotype was sampled from a man aged 50 to 60 in good health. This sequence joins TRBV15 and TRBJ2-2; D call uncertain. The source material was blood. Written as DNA, the CDR3 is TGTGCCACCAGCAGAGATCTGGTTGCCGGGGAGCTGTTTTTT. Translating it yields CATSRDLVAGELFF.